This TCR beta chain was sequenced during a study of tumor and adjacent non-tumor tissue in lung cancer. In germline, CDR1 is MNHEY, CDR2 SVGAGI. The CDR3 totals 15 residues. The library came from three nested PCR rounds adapted from ARM-PCR protocols. TCRdb processed the multiplex PCR reads anew with MiXCR; each CDR3 protein has one entry. The table shows over 110,000 distinct CDR3 sequences, with approximately 64% occurring only once. No cell sorting was done before RNA was extracted from the tissue. With regard to this clonotype: This could be a read error, since a much larger clone is one nucleotide away.

Sequenced material: lung tumor tissue. The receptor's source is a man aged 55-75 years with small cell lung cancer. This chain connects TRBV6-5 to TRBJ2-7; 9 nucleotides agree with TRBD2. For the CDR3, the DNA is TGTGCCAGCAGTCCGACTAGCGGACGTTCCTACGAGGAGTACGTC. This codes for CASSPTSGRSYEEYV.